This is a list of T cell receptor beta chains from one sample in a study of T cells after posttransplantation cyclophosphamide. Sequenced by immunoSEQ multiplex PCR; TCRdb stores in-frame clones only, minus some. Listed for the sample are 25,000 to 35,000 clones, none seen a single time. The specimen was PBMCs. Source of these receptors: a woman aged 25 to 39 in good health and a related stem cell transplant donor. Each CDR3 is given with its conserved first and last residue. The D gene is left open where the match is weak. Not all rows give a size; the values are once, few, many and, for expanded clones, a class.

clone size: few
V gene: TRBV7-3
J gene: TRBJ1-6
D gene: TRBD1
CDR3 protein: CASSLLGTANNSPLHF
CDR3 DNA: TGTGCCAGCAGCTTACTCGGGACAGCCAATAATTCACCCCTCCACTTT

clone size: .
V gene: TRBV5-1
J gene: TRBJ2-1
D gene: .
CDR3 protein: CASSAQGNEQFF
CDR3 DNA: TGCGCCAGCAGCGCTCAGGGTAATGAGCAGTTCTTC

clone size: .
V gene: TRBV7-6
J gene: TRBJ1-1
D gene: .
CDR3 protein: CASSLGRALTEAFF
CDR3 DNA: TGTGCCAGCAGCTTAGGGAGGGCGTTGACTGAAGCTTTCTTT

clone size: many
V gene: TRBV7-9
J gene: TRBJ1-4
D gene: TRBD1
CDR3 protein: CASSPQGGANEKLFF
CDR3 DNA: TGTGCCAGCAGCCCACAGGGGGGAGCTAATGAAAAACTGTTTTTT

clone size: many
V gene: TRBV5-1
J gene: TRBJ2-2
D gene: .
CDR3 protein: CASREQGGTGELFF
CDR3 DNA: TGCGCCAGCAGGGAGCAAGGCGGCACCGGGGAGCTGTTTTTT

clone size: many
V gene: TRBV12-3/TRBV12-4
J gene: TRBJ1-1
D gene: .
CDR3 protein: CASTPARQNTEAFF
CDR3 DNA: TGTGCCAGCACCCCGGCGAGACAGAACACTGAAGCTTTCTTT

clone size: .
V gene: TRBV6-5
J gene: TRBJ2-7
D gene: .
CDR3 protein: CASRGTPPIYEQYF
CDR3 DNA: TGTGCCAGCAGGGGGACACCGCCGATCTACGAGCAGTACTTC

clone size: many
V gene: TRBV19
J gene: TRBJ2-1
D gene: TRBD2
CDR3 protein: CATGTNPYNEQFF
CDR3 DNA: TGTGCCACTGGGACTAACCCCTACAATGAGCAGTTCTTC

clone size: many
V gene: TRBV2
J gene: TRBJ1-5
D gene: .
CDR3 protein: CASLPGGARQPQHF
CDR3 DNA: TGTGCCAGCCTTCCCGGGGGGGCGAGGCAGCCCCAGCATTTT

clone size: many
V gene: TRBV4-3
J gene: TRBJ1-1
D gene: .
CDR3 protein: CASSQELRVYKNTEAFF
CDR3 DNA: TGCGCCAGCAGCCAAGAGCTTCGGGTCTACAAGAACACTGAAGCTTTCTTT

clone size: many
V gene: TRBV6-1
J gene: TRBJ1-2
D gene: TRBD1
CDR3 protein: CASSRTGVFYTF
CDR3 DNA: TGTGCCAGCAGCCGGACAGGGGTTTTCTACACCTTC

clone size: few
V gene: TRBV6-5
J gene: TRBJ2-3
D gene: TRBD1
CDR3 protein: CASSYGTGTSDTQYF
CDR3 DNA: TGTGCCAGCAGTTACGGGACAGGGACCTCGGATACGCAGTATTTT

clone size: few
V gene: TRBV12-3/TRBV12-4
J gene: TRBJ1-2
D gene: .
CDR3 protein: CASSLVSGYTF
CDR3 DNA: TGTGCCAGCAGTTTAGTATCTGGCTACACCTTC

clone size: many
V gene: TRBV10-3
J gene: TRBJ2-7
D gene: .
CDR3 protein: CAISESSKAGITYEQYF
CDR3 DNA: TGTGCCATCAGTGAGTCGAGTAAGGCAGGGATAACCTACGAGCAGTACTTC

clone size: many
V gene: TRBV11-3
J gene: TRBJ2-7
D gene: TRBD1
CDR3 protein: CASSLSGQGAFYEQYF
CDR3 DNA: TGTGCCAGCAGCTTATCTGGACAGGGGGCCTTCTACGAGCAGTACTTC

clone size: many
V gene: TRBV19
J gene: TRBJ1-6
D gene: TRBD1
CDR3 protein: CASSVMGQGSSSPLHF
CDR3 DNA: TGTGCCAGTAGTGTCATGGGACAGGGTAGTAGTTCACCCCTCCACTTT

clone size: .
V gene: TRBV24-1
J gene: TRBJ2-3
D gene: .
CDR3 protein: CATSDLTAGGHTQYF
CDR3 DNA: TGTGCCACCAGTGACCTGACTGCCGGGGGTCATACGCAGTATTTT

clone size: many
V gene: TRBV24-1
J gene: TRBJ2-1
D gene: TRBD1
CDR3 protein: CATSSGTVGYNEQFF
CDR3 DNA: TGTGCCACCAGTTCCGGGACAGTAGGGTACAATGAGCAGTTCTTC

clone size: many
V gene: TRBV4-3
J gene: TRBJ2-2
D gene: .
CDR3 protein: CASSQFSGSNTGELFF
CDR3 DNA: TGCGCCAGCAGCCAATTCTCAGGGTCGAACACCGGGGAGCTGTTTTTT

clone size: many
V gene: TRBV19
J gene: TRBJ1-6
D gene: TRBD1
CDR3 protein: CASSARTGGNSPLHF
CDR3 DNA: TGTGCCAGTAGTGCCCGGACAGGGGGAAATTCACCCCTCCACTTT

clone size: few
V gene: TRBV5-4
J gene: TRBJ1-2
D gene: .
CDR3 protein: CASSSGVTDYGYTF
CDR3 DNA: TGTGCCAGCAGCTCGGGGGTGACGGATTATGGCTACACCTTC

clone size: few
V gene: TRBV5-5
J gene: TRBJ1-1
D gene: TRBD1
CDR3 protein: CASSLTLRQGWDDQAFF
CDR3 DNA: TGTGCCAGCAGCCTAACTCTTCGACAGGGTTGGGATGATCAAGCTTTCTTT

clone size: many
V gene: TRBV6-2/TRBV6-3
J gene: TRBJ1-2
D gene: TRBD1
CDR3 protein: CASSEDRGDYGYTF
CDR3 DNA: TGTGCCAGCAGCGAGGACAGGGGAGACTATGGCTACACCTTC

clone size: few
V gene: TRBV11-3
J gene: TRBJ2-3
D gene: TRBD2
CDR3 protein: CASSQGASGGYTQYF
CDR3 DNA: TGTGCCAGCAGCCAAGGGGCTAGCGGGGGATATACGCAGTATTTT

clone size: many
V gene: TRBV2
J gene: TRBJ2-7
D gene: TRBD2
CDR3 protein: CASSGGNEQYF
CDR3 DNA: TGTGCCAGCAGCGGGGGGAACGAGCAGTACTTC

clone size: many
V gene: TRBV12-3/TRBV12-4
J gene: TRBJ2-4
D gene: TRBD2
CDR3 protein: CASSLLAGEKNIQYF
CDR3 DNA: TGTGCCAGCAGTTTACTAGCGGGGGAGAAAAACATTCAGTACTTC

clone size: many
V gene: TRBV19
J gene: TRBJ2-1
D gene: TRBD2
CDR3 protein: CASSIGLAGYNEQFF
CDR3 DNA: TGTGCCAGTAGTATAGGACTAGCGGGCTACAATGAGCAGTTCTTC